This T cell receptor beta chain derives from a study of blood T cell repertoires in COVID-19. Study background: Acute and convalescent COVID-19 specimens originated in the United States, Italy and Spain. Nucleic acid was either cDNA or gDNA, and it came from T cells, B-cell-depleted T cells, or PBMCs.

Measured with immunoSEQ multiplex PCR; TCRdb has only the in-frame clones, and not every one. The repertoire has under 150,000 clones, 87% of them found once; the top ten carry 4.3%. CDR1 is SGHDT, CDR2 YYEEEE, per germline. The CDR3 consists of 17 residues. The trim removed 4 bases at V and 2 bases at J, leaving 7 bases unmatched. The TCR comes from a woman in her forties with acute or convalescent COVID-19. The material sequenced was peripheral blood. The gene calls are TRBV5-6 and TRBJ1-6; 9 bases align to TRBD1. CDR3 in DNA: TGTGCCAGCAGCCCGGGGGACAGGGCCCCCTATAATTCACCCCTCCACTTT. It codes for CASSPGDRAPYNSPLHF.